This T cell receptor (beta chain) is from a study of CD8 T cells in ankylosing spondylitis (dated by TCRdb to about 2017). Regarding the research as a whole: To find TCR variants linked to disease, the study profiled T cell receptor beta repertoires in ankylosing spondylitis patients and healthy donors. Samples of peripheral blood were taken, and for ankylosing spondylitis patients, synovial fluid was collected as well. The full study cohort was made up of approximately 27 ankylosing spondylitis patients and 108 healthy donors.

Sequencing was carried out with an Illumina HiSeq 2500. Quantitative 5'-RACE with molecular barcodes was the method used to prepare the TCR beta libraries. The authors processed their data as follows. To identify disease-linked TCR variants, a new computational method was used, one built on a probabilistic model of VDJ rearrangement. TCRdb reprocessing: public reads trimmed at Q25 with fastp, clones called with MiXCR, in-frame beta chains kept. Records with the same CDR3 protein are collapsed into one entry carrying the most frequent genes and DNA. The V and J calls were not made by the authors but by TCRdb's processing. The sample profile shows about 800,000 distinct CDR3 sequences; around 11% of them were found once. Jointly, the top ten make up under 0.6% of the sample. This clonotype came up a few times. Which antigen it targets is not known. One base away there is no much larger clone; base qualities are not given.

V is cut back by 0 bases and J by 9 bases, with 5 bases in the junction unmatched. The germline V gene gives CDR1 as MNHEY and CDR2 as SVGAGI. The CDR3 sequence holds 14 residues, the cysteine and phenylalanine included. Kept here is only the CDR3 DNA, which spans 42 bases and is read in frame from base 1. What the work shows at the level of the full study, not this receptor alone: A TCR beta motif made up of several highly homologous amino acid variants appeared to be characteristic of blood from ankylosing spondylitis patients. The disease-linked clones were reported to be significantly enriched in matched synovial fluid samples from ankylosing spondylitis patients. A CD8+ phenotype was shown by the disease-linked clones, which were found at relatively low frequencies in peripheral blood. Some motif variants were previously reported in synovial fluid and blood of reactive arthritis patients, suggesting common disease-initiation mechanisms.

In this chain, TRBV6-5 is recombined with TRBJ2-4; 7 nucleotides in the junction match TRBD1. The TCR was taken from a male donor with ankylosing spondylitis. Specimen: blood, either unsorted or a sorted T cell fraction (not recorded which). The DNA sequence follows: TGTGCCAGCAGTTACTCGACAGGGCAGATCATTCAGTACTTC. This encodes CASSYSTGQIIQYF.